These 10 T cell receptor beta chains were sequenced from one sample in a study of monozygotic twins with cystic fibrosis. TCRdb keeps only in-frame clones here, not all; method: immunoSEQ multiplex PCR. The sample yields about 15,000 clones, over 85% seen once. The sample consisted of blood. The receptor source for this set is a girl aged 2 to 9 with cystic fibrosis.

The chain has TRBV6-1 and TRBJ1-4; D is unresolved. Trimming shortened V by 7 bases and J by 6 bases, and 18 bases separated the two germline ends. CDR3 length: 15 amino acids. Germline V CDR1 and CDR2: MNHNS, SASEGT. The chain's CDR3 is CASTEVGGRDEKLFF. CDR3 in DNA: TGTGCCAGCACCGAGGTTGGAGGGAGGGATGAAAAACTGTTTTTT.

The CDR3 region has the DNA TGTGCCAGCAGCCTCCGGGACAGGGGATCCCCCTACGAGCAGTACTTC. It encodes CASSLRDRGSPYEQYF. The J gene is TRBJ2-7, the V gene TRBV11-2; 10 bases match TRBD1. Trimming at V came to 5 bases and at J to 2 bases, leaving 9 bases not matched to a gene. Germline V gene sequence: CDR1 SGHAT, CDR2 FQNNGV. The length of the CDR3 is 16 residues.

The genes are TRBV5-1 and TRBJ2-3; D possibly corresponds to TRBD2 (5 bases). V lost 4 bases and J lost 2, with 11 bases in between. The germline V gene has CDR1 SGHRS and CDR2 YFSETQ. The CDR3 runs 14 residues. CDR3 residues: CASSRRAPTDTQYF. Here the CDR3 DNA reads TGCGCCAGCAGCCGGCGGGCCCCCACAGATACGCAGTATTTT.

The V gene is TRBV4-1, the J gene TRBJ2-2; 7 bases map to TRBD2. Germline V gives CDR1 MGHRA, CDR2 YSYEKL. The J segment lost 6 bases and the V segment lost 5 bases, leaving 6 bases of the junction unmatched. The CDR3 consists of 14 residues. CDR3 coding DNA: TGCGCCAGCAGCTACCGGACTAGTTCCGGGGAGCTGTTTTTT. Its translation is CASSYRTSSGELFF.

Only a few counts were recorded for this clone. The chain recombines TRBV7-7 with TRBJ2-5; D may match TRBD1 or TRBD2 (5 bases each). The germline V and J ends were trimmed by 3 bases and 6 bases, with 11 bases remaining between them. Per germline, CDR1 SSHAT and CDR2 FNYEAQ (reference sequence). The CDR3 totals 13 residues. The CDR3 protein is CASSFLPGQTQYF. The CDR3, as DNA: TGTGCCAGCAGCTTCCTCCCGGGGCAGACCCAGTACTTC.

The gene calls are TRBV4-1 and TRBJ2-5, with D uncertain. Trimming cost V 1 base and J 1 base, with 7 bases left between them. Germline CDR1 and CDR2: MGHRA and YSYEKL. The CDR3 length is 14 residues. CDR3 sequence reads: CASSQVTGQETQYF. The CDR3 region has the DNA TGCGCCAGCAGCCAAGTAACTGGCCAAGAGACCCAGTACTTC.

The gene calls are TRBV7-9 and TRBJ2-5; D might be TRBD1 or TRBD2, each matching 7 bases. The CDR3 is 15 residues long. The ends were cut back, 4 bases at V and 4 bases at J, with 16 bases in the middle. Germline assignment: CDR1 SEHNR and CDR2 FQNEAQ (reference sequence). The CDR3 loop reads CASSSQGGDLETQYF. CDR3 nucleotides: TGTGCCAGCAGCTCCCAGGGGGGGGATCTAGAGACCCAGTACTTC.

The chain carries TRBV5-6 and TRBJ1-2; 9 bases align to TRBD1. V lost 2 bases, J lost 2 bases, and 10 bases stayed unmatched. The CDR3 is made up of 17 amino acids. The germline V gene encodes CDR1 SGHDT and CDR2 YYEEEE. This CDR3 reads CASSLGTGMGKNYGYTF. The CDR3 nucleotides are TGTGCCAGCAGCTTAGGGACAGGGATGGGGAAGAACTATGGCTACACCTTC.

The chain is built from TRBV30 and TRBJ2-5; 12 positions agree with TRBD2. Losses at the gene ends were 1 base for V and 3 bases for J; bases not matched to a gene: 6. This CDR3 contains 16 residues. Germline V CDR1 and CDR2: GTSNPN, SVGIG (reference sequence). CDR3 coding DNA: TGTGCCTGGAGTGAAGGACTAGCGGGATGGGAAGAGACCCAGTACTTC. As protein: CAWSEGLAGWEETQYF. The full variable domain, with the rest looked up from reference TRBV30 and TRBJ2-5, is SQTIHQWPATLVQPVGSPLSLECTVEGTSNPNLYWYRQAAGRGLQLLFYSVGIGQISSEVPQNLSASRPQDRQFILSSKKLLLSDSGFYLCAWSEGLAGWEETQYFGPGTRLLVL.

V and J are TRBV19 and TRBJ2-7; possibly TRBD1 for D (6 bases). This CDR3 is built from 14 residues. The V gene lost 4 bases and the J gene lost 3 bases, with 13 bases spanning the gap. The V gene's germline CDR1 is LNHDA and CDR2 SQIVND (reference sequence). The CDR3, as DNA: TGTGCCAGTAGTACTGGGGGCCTCAACTACGAGCAGTACTTC. The encoded protein is CASSTGGLNYEQYF.